The sequence of this T cell receptor (beta chain) was determined in a study of CD4 and CD8 cells across lung adenocarcinoma regions. Donors had localized lung adenocarcinoma, a non-small cell lung cancer. Using its own MiXCR run on the PCR reads, TCRdb lists one record per CDR3 protein. The profile covers over 10,000 distinct CDR3 sequences, with approximately 56% appearing a single time and around 36% taken by the ten largest. The CDR3 has 15 amino acids. Germline loops: CDR1 SGHAT, CDR2 FQNNGV. To note about this clonotype: Germline and junction disagree at one end, which may indicate a read error.

Sequencing was done on a sample of CD8+ T cells from the margin of a lung tumor. The V and J genes are TRBV11-2 and TRBJ2-4; D might be TRBD1 (5 bases). The clonotype originates from a female donor with lung adenocarcinoma. The CD4 and CD8 labels of this study may be unreliable. CDR3 amino acids: CASGLGLWAANTQYF. The CDR3 region has the DNA TGTGCCAGCGGCTTGGGGCTGTGGGCCGCAAACACGCAGTACTTC. Variable domain in full (rest from reference TRBV11-2 and TRBJ2-4): EAGVAQSPRYKIIEKRQSVAFWCNPISGHATLYWYQQILGQGPKLLIQFQNNGVVDDSQLPKDRFSAERLKGVDSTLKIQPAKLEDSAVYLCASGLGLWAANTQYFGAGTRLSVL.